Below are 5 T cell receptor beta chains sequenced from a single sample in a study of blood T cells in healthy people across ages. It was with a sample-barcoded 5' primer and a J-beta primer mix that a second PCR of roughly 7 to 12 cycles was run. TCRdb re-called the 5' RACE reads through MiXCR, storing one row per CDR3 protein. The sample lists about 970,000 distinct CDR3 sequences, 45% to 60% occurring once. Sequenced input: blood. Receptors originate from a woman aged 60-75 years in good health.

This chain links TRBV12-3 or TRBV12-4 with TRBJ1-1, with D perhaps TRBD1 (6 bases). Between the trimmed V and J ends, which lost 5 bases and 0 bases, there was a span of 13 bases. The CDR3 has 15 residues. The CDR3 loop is CASSLETGVNTEAFF. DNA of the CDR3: TGTGCCAGCAGTCTCGAGACAGGAGTGAACACTGAAGCTTTCTTT.

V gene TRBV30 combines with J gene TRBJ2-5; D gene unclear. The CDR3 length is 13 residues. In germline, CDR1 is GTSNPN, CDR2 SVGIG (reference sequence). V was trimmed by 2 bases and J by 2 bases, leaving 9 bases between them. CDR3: CAWSLDLQETQYF. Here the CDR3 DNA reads TGTGCCTGGAGTCTAGACCTACAAGAGACCCAGTACTTC.

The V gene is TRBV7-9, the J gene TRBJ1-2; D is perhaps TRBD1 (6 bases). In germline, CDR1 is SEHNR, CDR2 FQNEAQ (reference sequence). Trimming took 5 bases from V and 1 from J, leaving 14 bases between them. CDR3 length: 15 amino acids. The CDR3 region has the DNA TGTGCCAGCAGCCAGCAGACAGGTTTTAACTATGGCTACACCTTC. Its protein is CASSQQTGFNYGYTF.

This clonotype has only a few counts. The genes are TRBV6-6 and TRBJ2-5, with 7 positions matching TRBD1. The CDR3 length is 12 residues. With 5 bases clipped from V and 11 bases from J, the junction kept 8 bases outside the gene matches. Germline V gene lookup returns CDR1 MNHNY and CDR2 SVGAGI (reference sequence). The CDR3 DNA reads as TGTGCCAGCAGTCGCCCCGACAGGGTACAGTACTTC. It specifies CASSRPDRVQYF.

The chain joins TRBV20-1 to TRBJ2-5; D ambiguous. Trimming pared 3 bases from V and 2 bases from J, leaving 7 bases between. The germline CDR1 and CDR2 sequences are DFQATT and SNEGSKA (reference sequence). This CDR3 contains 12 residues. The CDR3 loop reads CSASREQETQYF. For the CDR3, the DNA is TGCAGTGCTAGTAGGGAACAAGAGACCCAGTACTTC.